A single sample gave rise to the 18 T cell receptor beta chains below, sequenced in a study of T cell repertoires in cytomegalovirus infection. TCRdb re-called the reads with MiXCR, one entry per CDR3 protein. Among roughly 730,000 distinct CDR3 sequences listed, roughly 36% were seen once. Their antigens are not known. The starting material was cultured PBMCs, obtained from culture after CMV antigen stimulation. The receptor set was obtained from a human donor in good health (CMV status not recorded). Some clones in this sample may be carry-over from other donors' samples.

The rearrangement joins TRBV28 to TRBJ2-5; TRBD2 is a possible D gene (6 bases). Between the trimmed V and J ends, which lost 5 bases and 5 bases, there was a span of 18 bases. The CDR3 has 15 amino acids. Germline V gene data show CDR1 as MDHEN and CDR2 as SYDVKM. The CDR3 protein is CASSPLGLTSETQYF. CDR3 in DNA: TGTGCCAGCAGTCCGCTGGGACTGACTTCGGAGACCCAGTACTTC.

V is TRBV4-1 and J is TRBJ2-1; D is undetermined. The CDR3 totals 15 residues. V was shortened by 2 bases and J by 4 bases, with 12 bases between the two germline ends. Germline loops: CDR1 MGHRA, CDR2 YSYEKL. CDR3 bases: TGCGCCAGCAGCCAACCGGTAGCTCGGTACAATGAGCAGTTCTTC. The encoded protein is CASSQPVARYNEQFF.

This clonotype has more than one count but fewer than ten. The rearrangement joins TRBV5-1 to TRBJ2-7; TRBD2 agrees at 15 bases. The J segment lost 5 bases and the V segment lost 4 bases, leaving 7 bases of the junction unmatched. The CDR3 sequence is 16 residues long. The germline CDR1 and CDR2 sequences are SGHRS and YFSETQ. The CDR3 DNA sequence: TGCGCCAGCAGCCTCCCGGGACTAGCGGGGGGCGACGAGCAGTACTTC. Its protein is CASSLPGLAGGDEQYF. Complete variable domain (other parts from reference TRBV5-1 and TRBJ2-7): KAGVTQTPRYLIKTRGQQVTLSCSPISGHRSVSWYQQTPGQGLQFLFEYFSETQRNKGNFPGRFSGRQFSNSRSEMNVSTLELGDSALYLCASSLPGLAGGDEQYFGPGTRLTVT.

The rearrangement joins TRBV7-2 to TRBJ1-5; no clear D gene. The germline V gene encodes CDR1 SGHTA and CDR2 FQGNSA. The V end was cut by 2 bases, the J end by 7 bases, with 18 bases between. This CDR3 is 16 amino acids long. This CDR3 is CASSLLGSLGEQPQHF. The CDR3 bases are TGTGCCAGCAGCTTATTAGGCAGTTTGGGAGAGCAGCCCCAGCATTTT.

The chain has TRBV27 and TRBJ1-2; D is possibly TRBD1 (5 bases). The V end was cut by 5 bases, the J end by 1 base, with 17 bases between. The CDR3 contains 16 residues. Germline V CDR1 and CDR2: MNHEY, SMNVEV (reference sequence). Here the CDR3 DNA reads TGTGCCAGCAGTGCGACAGTTTCGGGGTTTAACTATGGCTACACCTTC. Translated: CASSATVSGFNYGYTF.

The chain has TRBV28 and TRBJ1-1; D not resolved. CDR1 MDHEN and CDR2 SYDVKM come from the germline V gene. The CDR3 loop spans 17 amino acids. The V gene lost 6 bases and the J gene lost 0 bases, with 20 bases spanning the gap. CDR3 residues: CASRSWGFWPMNTEAFF. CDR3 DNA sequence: TGTGCCAGCAGGAGTTGGGGATTCTGGCCCATGAACACTGAAGCTTTCTTT. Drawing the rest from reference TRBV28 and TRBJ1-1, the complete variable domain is DVKVTQSSRYLVKRTGEKVFLECVQDMDHENMFWYRQDPGLGLRLIYFSYDVKMKEKGDIPEGYSVSREKKERFSLILESASTNQTSMYLCASRSWGFWPMNTEAFFGQGTRLTVV.

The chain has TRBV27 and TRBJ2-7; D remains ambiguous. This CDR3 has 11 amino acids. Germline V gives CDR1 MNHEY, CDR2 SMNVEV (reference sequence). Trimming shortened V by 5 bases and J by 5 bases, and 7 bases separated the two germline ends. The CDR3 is CASSKGHEQYF. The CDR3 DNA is TGTGCCAGCAGTAAAGGACACGAGCAGTACTTC.

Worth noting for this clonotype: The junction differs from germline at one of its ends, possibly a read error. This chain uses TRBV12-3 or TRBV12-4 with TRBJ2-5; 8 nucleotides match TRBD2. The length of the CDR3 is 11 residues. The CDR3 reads CASSSRGLAAF. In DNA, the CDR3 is TGTGCCAGCAGCAGTCGAGGACTAGCCGCCTTC.

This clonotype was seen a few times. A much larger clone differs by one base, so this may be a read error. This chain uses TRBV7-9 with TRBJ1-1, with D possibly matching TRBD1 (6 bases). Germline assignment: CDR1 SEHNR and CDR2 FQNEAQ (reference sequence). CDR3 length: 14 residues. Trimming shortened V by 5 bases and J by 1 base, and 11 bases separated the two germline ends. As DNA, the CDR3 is TGTGCCAGCAGCCCAGAGGGGGGGAACACTGAAGCTTTCTTT. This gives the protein CASSPEGGNTEAFF.

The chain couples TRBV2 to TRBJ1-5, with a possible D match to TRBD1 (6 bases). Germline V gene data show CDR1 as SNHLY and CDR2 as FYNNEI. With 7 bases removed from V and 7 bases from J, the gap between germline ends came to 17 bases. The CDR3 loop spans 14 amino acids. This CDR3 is CASKGQQVRQPQHF. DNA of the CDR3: TGTGCCAGCAAGGGACAACAAGTAAGACAGCCCCAGCATTTT.

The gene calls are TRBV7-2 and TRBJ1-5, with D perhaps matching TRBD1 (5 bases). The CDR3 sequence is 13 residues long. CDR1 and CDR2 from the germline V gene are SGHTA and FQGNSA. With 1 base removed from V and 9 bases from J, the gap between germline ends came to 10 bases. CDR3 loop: CASSLVGGSPQHF. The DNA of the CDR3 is TGTGCCAGCAGCTTAGTGGGGGGATCGCCCCAGCATTTT.

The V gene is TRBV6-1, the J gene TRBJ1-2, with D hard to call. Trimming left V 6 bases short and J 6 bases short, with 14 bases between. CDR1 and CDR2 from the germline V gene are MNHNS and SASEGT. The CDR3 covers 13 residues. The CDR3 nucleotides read TGTGCCAGCAGCAGGTTGAGCGGAGATGGCTACACCTTC. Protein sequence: CASSRLSGDGYTF.

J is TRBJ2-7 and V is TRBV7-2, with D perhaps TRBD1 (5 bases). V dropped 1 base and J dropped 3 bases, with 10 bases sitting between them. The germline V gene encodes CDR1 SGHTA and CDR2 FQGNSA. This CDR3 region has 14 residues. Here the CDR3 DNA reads TGTGCCAGCAGCTTAGAGGACAACCACTACGAGCAGTACTTC. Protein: CASSLEDNHYEQYF.

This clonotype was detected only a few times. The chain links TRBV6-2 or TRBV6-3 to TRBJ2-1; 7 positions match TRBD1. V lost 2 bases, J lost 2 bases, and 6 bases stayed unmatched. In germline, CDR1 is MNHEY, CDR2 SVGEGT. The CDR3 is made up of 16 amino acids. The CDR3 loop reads CASSYDAGGTYNEQFF. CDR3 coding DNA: TGTGCCAGCAGTTACGATGCAGGGGGAACCTACAATGAGCAGTTCTTC.

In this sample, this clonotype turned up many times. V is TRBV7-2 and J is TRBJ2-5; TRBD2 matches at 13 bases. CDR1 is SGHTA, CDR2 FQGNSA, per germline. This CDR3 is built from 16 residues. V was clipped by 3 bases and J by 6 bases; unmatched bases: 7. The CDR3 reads CASSLRGTSGEKTQYF. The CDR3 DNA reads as TGTGCCAGCAGCTTGAGGGGGACTAGCGGGGAGAAGACCCAGTACTTC.

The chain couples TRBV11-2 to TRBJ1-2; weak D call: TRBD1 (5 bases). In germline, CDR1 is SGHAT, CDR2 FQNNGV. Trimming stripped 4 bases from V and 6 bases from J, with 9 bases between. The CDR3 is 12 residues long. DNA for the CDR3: TGTGCCAGCAGCTCGGGACTCGATGGCTACACCTTC. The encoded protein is CASSSGLDGYTF.

DNA of the CDR3: TGTGCCAGCAGCTTATCCAGAATGGTGTCTAATGAAAAACTGTTTTTT. The encoded protein is CASSLSRMVSNEKLFF. The V call is TRBV7-9, the J call TRBJ1-4; D gene ambiguous. The germline CDR1 and CDR2 sequences are SEHNR and FQNEAQ (reference sequence). Trimming took 2 bases from V and 3 from J, leaving 13 bases between them. The CDR3 totals 16 residues.

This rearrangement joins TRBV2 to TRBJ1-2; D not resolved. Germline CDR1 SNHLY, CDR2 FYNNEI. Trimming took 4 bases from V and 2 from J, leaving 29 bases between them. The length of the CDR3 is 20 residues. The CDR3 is CASSGRTAGGRLSVNYGYTF. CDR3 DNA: TGTGCCAGCAGTGGTAGGACCGCCGGAGGCAGGCTGTCAGTCAACTATGGCTACACCTTC.